This TCR beta chain was captured by sequencing in a study of blood T cell repertoires in COVID-19. Background on the study: The United States, Italy and Spain provided the acute and convalescent COVID-19 samples.

Original processing methods: Amplified reference gene primers provided the basis for estimating nucleated cell counts. Here immunoSEQ multiplex PCR was the method, and the copy in TCRdb shows in-frame clones only, minus some. The V and J calls and clone size come from that table; D and trimming were worked out from the DNA. Here the sample spans approximately 140,000 clones, about 86% being singletons. This CDR3 is 19 amino acids long. The germline CDR1 and CDR2 sequences are SGHAT and FQNNGV. The junction had 8 bases not matched to a gene; V was cut back by 0 bases and J by 0 bases. Input material: peripheral blood. J is TRBJ2-5 and V is TRBV11-2, with 12 bases identical to TRBD2. The origin of this receptor is a woman aged 55-69 years with acute or convalescent COVID-19. CDR3 residues: CASSLERLAGERYQETQYF. The CDR3 DNA reads as TGTGCCAGCAGCTTAGAGAGACTAGCGGGGGAGCGATACCAAGAGACCCAGTACTTC.